Presented here are 10 T cell receptor beta chains from one specimen sequenced in a study of beta chain features in type 1 diabetes. Sequenced material consisted of expressed TCRB transcripts (all of the isolated RNA was reverse transcribed). Using immunoSEQ multiplex PCR, the repertoire was profiled, and TCRdb retains in-frame clones only, with some absent. The data contain about 180,000 clones, 13% of them singletons. Material for sequencing was central memory CD4+ T cells from blood. All receptors derive from a woman younger than 30 in good health.

The chain joins TRBV6-5 to TRBJ1-2; tentatively, D is TRBD1 (5 bases). From germline, CDR1 is MNHEY and CDR2 SVGAGI. The CDR3 totals 12 residues. The ends were cut back, 8 bases at V and 4 bases at J, with 11 bases in the middle. This CDR3 is CASGQGLYGYTF. CDR3 coding DNA: TGTGCCAGCGGTCAGGGACTCTATGGCTACACCTTC.

The gene calls are TRBV27 and TRBJ2-2; D gene uncertain. Germline V gene sequence: CDR1 MNHEY, CDR2 SMNVEV (reference sequence). The CDR3 length is 16 residues. The V end lost 1 base, the J end lost 5 bases, and 14 bases lay between the germline ends. CDR3 loop: CASSLYGIAGTGELFF. The CDR3 nucleotides are TGTGCCAGCAGTTTATACGGAATAGCCGGAACCGGGGAGCTGTTTTTT.

This clone turned up a few times. The V call is TRBV2, the J call TRBJ2-3; D gene uncertain. CDR1 SNHLY and CDR2 FYNNEI come from the germline V gene. This CDR3 spans 14 amino acids. V was cut by 2 bases and J by 4 bases, with 10 bases left in between. CDR3 residues: CASSEFEFADTQYF. Here the CDR3 DNA reads TGTGCCAGCAGTGAATTCGAGTTTGCAGATACGCAGTATTTT.

The V and J genes are TRBV6-5 and TRBJ2-7, with D possibly being TRBD2 (5 bases). Germline CDR1 MNHEY, CDR2 SVGAGI. V lost 2 bases to trimming and J lost 6 bases, with 11 bases between them. CDR3 length: 13 residues. The CDR3 loop reads CASSYRLRGEQYF. CDR3 DNA sequence: TGTGCCAGCAGTTACAGGCTTCGGGGCGAGCAGTACTTC.

In its sample, this clone was seen a few times. The chain links TRBV11-2 to TRBJ2-5, with TRBD1 as a possible D gene (6 bases). The CDR3 is 16 residues long. CDR1 is SGHAT, CDR2 FQNNGV, per germline. V lost 5 bases and J 1 base, leaving 17 bases between the germline ends. CDR3 DNA sequence: TGTGCCAGCAGCCCTCAGACAGGTCACCCCCAAGAGACCCAGTACTTC. Translated: CASSPQTGHPQETQYF.

The chain joins TRBV11-2 to TRBJ2-1; D perhaps matches TRBD2 (6 bases). With 5 bases removed from V and 4 bases from J, the gap between germline ends came to 18 bases. Germline CDR1 and CDR2: SGHAT and FQNNGV. The CDR3 contains 16 residues. CDR3 DNA sequence: TGTGCCAGCAGCACCTCCGGGACTGGAGGGTACAATGAGCAGTTCTTC. It translates to CASSTSGTGGYNEQFF.

This clone was observed a few times. This chain joins TRBV5-6 and TRBJ2-5, with 12 nucleotides matching TRBD2. Unmatched junction bases numbered 7, after V lost 4 bases and J lost 3 bases. CDR3 size: 16 residues. Germline CDR1 reads SGHDT; CDR2 reads YYEEEE. The CDR3, as DNA: TGTGCCAGCAGCCCCAGACTAGCGGGGGTAAAAGAGACCCAGTACTTC. The encoded protein is CASSPRLAGVKETQYF.

CDR3 sequence: CASSLASGAGDEQFF. CDR3 nucleotides: TGTGCCAGCAGCTTAGCGAGCGGGGCCGGCGATGAGCAGTTCTTC. The chain links TRBV7-9 to TRBJ2-1, with 7 positions matching TRBD2. Germline CDR1 and CDR2: SEHNR and FQNEAQ (reference sequence). The CDR3 is made up of 15 amino acids. V lost 0 bases and J lost 8; bases outside the gene matches: 7.

This clone was seen repeatedly, ten times or more. The genes are TRBV14 and TRBJ2-5; D call uncertain. Germline V gives CDR1 SGHDN, CDR2 FVKESK. Trimming removed 0 bases from V and 7 bases from J, with 9 bases in between. The CDR3 is made up of 13 amino acids. The CDR3 here is CASSQDGRTTQYF. The CDR3 region has the DNA TGTGCCAGCAGCCAAGATGGGCGCACGACCCAGTACTTC.

There are a few counts of this clone. This specimen includes other DNA sequences encoding the same CDR3. The chain employs TRBV7-7 and TRBJ2-3; no clear D gene. Trimming shortened V by 0 bases and J by 3 bases, and 4 bases separated the two germline ends. CDR1 and CDR2 from the germline V gene are SSHAT and FNYEAQ (reference sequence). This CDR3 spans 13 amino acids. CDR3: CASSLAQTDTQYF. The CDR3 nucleotides read TGTGCCAGCAGCTTAGCACAGACAGATACGCAGTATTTT.